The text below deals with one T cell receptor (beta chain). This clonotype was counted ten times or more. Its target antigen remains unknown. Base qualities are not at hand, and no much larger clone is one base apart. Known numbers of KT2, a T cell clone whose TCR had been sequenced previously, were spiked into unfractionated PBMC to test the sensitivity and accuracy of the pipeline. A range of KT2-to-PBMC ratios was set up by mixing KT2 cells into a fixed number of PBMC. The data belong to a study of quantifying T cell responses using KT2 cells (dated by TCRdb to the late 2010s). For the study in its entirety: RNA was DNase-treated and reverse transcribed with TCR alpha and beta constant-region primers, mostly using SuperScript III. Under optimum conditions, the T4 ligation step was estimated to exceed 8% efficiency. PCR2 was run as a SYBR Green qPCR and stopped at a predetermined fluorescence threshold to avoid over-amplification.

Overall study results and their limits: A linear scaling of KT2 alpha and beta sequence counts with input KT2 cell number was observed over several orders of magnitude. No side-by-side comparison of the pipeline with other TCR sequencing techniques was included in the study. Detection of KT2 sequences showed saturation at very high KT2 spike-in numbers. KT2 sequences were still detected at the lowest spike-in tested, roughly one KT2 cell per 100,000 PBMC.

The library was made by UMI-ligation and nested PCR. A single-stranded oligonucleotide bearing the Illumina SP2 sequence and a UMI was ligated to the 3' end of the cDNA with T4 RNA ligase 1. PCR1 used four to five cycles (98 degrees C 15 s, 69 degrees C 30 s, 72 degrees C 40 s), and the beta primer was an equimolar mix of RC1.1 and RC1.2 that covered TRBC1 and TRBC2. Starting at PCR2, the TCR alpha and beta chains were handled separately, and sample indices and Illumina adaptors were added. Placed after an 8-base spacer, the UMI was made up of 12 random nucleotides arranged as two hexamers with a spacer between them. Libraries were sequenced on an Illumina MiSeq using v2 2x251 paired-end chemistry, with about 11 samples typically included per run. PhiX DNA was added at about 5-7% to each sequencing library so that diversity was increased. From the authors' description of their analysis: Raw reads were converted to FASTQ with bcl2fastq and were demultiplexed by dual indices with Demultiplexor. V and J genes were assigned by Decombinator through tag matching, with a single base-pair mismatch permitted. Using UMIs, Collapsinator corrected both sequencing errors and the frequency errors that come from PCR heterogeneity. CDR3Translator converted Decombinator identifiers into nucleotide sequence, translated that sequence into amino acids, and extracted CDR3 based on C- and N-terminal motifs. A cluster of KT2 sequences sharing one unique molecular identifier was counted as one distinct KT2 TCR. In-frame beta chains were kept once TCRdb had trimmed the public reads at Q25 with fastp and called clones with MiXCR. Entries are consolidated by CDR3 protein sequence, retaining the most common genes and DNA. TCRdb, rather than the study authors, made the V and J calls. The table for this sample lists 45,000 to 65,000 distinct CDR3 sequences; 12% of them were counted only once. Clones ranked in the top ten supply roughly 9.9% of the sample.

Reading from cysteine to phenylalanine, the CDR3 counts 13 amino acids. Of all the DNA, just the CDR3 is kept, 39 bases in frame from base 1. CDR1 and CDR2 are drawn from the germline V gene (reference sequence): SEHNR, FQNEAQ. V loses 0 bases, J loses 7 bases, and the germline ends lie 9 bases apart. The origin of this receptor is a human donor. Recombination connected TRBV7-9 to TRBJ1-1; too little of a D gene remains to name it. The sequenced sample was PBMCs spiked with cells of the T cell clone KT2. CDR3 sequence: CASSLAGADEAFF. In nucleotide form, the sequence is TGTGCCAGCAGCTTAGCTGGAGCCGATGAAGCTTTCTTT.